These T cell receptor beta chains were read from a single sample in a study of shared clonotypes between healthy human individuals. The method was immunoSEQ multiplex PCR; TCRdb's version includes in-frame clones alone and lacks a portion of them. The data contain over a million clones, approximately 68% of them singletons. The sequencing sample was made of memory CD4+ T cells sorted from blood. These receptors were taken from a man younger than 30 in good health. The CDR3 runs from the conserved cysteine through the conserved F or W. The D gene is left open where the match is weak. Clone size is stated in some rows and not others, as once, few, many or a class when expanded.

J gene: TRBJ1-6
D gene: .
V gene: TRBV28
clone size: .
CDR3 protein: CASSFSQLAWDSPLHF
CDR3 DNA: TGTGCCAGCAGTTTCTCACAGCTAGCTTGGGATTCACCCCTCCACTTT

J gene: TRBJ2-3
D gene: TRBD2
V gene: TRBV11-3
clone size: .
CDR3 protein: CASSSGGSTSTDTQYF
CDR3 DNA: TGTGCCAGCAGCTCCGGGGGGAGCACTAGCACAGATACGCAGTATTTT

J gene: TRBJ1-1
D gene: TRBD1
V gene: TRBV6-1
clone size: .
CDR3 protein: CASSDHRGTRGFTEAFF
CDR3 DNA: TGTGCCAGCAGTGATCACAGGGGTACCCGGGGTTTCACTGAAGCTTTCTTT

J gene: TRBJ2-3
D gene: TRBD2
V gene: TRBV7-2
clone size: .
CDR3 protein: CASSPTSGAGTDTQYF
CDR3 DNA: TGTGCCAGCAGCCCGACTAGCGGCGCTGGCACAGATACGCAGTATTTT

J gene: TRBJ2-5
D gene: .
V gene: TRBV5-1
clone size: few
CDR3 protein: CASSLGSGKETQYF
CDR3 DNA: TGCGCCAGCAGCTTGGGTAGCGGAAAAGAGACCCAGTACTTC

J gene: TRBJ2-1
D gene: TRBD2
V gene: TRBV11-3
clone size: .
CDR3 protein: CASSPGGYNEQFF
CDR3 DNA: TGTGCCAGCAGCCCCGGGGGGTACAATGAGCAGTTCTTC

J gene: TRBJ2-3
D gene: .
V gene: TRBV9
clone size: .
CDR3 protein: CASSAQPLGTDTQYF
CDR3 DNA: TGTGCCAGCAGCGCACAGCCGCTAGGCACAGATACGCAGTATTTT

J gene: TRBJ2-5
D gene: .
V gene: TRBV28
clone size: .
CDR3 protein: CASSAGRGPQETQYF
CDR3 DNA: TGTGCCAGCAGCGCGGGGCGGGGCCCCCAAGAGACCCAGTACTTC

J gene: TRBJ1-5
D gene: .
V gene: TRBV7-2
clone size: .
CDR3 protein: CASSWSPNQPQHF
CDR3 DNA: TGTGCCAGCAGCTGGAGCCCTAATCAGCCCCAGCATTTT

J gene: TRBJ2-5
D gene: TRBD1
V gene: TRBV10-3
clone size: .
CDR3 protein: CAISESPDRGVVTQYF
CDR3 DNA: TGTGCCATCAGTGAGTCCCCGGACAGGGGGGTAGTGACCCAGTACTTC

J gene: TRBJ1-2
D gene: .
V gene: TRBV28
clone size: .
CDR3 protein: CASSMDSNYGYTF
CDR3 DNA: TGTGCCAGCAGCATGGACAGTAACTATGGCTACACCTTC

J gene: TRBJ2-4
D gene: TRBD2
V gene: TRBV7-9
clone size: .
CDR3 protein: CASSPMSGGRAKNIQYF
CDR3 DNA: TGTGCCAGCAGCCCAATGTCTGGCGGGAGGGCCAAAAACATTCAGTACTTC

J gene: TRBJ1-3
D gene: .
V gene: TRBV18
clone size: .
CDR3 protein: CASSPPGMPSGNTIYF
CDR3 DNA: TGTGCCAGCTCACCGCCTGGGATGCCCTCTGGAAACACCATATATTTT

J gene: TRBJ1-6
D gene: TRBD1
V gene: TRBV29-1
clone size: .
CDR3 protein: CSVPLPVRQGRDSPLHF
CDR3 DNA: TGCAGCGTTCCCCTACCAGTTCGACAGGGACGGGATTCACCCCTCCACTTT

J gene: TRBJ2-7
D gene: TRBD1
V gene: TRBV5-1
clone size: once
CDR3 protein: CASSSGTGSYEQYF
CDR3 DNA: TGCGCCAGCAGCTCCGGGACAGGGAGCTACGAGCAGTACTTC

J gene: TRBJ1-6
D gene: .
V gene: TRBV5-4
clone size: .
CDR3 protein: CASSGVGGVGNSPLHF
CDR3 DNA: TGTGCCAGCAGCGGGGTGGGTGGAGTGGGCAATTCACCCCTCCACTTT

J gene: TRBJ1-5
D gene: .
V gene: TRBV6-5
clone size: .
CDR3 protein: CASSYAVNQPQHF
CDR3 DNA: TGTGCCAGCAGTTACGCCGTCAATCAGCCCCAGCATTTT

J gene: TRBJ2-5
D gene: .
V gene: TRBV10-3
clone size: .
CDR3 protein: CAISEPGEQYF
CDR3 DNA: TGTGCCATCAGTGAACCGGGAGAGCAGTACTTC

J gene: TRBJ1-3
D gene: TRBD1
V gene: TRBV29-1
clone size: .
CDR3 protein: CSVVPTGGIGNTIYF
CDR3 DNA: TGCAGCGTTGTGCCGACAGGGGGAATCGGAAACACCATATATTTT

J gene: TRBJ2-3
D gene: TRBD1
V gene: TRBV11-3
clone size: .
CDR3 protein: CASSLQGAGDTQYF
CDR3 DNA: TGTGCCAGCAGCTTACAGGGGGCAGGGGATACGCAGTATTTT

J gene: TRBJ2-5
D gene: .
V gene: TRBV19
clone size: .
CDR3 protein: CASSIWGQETQYF
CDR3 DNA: TGTGCCAGTAGTATTTGGGGACAAGAGACCCAGTACTTC

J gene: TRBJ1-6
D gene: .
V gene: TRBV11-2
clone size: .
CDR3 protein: CASTRGGKSTTPLHF
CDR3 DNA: TGTGCCAGCACGCGGGGCGGCAAGTCAACAACACCCCTCCACTTT

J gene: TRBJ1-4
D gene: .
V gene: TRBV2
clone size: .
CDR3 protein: CASTGSLATNEKLFF
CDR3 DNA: TGTGCCAGCACAGGGTCCCTTGCAACTAATGAAAAACTGTTTTTT

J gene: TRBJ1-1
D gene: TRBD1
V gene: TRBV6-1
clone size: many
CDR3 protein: CASSGRQGREAFF
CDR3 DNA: TGTGCCAGCAGTGGAAGACAGGGGAGGGAAGCTTTCTTT

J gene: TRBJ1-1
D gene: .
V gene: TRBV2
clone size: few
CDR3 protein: CASWNGGGHTEAFF
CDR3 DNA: TGTGCCAGCTGGAATGGGGGGGGCCATACCGAAGCTTTCTTT

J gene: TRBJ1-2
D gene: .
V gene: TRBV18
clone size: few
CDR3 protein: CASSPEGVGYGYTF
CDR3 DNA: TGTGCCAGCTCACCGGAAGGGGTAGGCTATGGCTACACCTTC

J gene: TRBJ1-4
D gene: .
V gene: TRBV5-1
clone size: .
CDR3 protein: CASRPGPTNEKLFF
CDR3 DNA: TGCGCCAGCAGACCAGGCCCAACTAATGAAAAACTGTTTTTT

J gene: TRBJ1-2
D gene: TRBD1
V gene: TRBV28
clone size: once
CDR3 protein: CASSFRDRVTGYTF
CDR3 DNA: TGTGCCAGCAGTTTCCGGGACAGGGTCACCGGCTACACCTTC

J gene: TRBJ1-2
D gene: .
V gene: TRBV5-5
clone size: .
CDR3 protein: CASSLRGVGYGYTF
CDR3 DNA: TGTGCCAGCAGCCTCAGGGGAGTGGGTTATGGCTACACCTTC

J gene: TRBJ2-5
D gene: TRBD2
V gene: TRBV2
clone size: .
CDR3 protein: CASSGTSGGRETQYF
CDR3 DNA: TGTGCCAGCAGTGGGACTAGCGGGGGCCGGGAGACCCAGTACTTC